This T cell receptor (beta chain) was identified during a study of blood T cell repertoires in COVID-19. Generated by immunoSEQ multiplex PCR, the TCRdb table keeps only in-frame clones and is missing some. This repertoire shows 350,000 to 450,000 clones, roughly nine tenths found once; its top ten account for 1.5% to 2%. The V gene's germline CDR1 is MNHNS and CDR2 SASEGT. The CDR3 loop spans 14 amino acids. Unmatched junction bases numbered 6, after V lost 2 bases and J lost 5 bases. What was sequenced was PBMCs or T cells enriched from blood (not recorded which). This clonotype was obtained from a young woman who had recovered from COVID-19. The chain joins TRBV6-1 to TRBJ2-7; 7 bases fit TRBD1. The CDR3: CASSERGRIDEQYF. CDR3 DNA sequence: TGTGCCAGCAGTGAAAGGGGGCGCATCGACGAGCAGTACTTC.